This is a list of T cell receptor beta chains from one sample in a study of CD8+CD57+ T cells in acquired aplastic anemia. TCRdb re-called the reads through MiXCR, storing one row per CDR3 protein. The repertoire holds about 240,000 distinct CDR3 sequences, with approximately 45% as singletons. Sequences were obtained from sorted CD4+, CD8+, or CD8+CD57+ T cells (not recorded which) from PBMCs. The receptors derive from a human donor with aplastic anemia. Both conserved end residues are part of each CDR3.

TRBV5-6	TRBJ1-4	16	CASSRQGFGIMEKLFF
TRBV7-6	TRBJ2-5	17	CASSLATSGRAEETQYF
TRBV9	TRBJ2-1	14	CASSVGVPLGEQFF
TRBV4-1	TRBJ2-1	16	CASSHLSRTLRSGQFF
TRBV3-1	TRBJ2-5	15	CASTPHTSGKETQYF
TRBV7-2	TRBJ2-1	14	CASSSGLARNEQFF
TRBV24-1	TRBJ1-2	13	CATSNGAWYGYTF
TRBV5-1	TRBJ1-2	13	CASSRDLGYGYTF
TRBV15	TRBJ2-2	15	CATSTRDRNTGELFF
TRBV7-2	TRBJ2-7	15	CASSLYASGNYEQYF
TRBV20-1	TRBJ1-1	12	CSATGTARGAFF
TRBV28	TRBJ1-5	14	CASSETGYAQPQHF
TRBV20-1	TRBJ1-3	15	CSARDSGVLGNTIYF
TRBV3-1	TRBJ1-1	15	CASSLVISGVLEAFF
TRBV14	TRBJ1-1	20	CASSLKRGEGRIGANTEAFF
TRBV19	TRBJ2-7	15	CASSMSQRGAYEQYF
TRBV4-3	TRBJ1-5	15	CASSQGTGLSQPQHF
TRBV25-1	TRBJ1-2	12	CASSDRGRYYTF
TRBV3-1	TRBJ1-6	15	CASSPPTQEGSPLHF
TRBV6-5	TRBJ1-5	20	CASSALPKTVYMSHNQPQHF
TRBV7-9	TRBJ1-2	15	CASSWAGRSNYGYTF
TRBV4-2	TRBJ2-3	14	CASTDRGSTDTQYF
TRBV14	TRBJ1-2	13	CASSQGLADGYTF
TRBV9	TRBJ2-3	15	CASTSRGVTTDTQYF
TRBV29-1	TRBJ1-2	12	CSVVEGISGYTF
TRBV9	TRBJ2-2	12	CASSDRSGELFF
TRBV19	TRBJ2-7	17	CASSKGIDRGFAYEQYF
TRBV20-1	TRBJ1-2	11	CSLTEVYGYTF
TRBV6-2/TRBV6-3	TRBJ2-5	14	CASNTRGDQETQYF
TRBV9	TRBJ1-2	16	CASSPHQGQGGYGYTF
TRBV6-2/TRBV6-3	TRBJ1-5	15	CASTLTGDPNQPQHF
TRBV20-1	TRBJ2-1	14	CSASREWDDNEQFF
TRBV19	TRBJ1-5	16	CASSIVGTYSNQPQHF
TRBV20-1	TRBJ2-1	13	CSARDQSLNEQFF
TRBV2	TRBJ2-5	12	CASRGDRETQYF
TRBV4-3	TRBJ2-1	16	CASSHLGRGGYNEQFF
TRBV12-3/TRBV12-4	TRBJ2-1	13	CASSAGTRSEQFF
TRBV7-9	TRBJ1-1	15	CASSSQGEKNTEAFF
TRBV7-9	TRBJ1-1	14	CASSSQGGDTEAFF
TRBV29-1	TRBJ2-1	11	CRLGTSHEQFF
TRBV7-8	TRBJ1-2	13	CASSASSNYGYTF
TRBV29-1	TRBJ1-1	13	CSVSGGWGPEAFF
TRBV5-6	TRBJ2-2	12	CASSPLVGELFF
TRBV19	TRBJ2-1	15	CASSLGESSHNEQFF
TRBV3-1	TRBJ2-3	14	CASSRTGGTDTQYF
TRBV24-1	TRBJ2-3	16	CATSDPLGASTDTQYF
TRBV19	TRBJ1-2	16	CASSVWTSLPNYGYTF
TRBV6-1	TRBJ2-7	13	CASAGSYSYEQYF
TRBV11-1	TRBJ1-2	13	CASSLTGFDGYTF
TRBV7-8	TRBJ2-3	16	CASSLVGGGSTDTQYF
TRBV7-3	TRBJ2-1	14	CASSLKRGVNEQFF
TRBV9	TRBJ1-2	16	CASSVYDRVGNYGYTF
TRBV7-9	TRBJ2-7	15	CASSWGTSGSYEQYF
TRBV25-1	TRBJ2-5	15	CASSDLAGVGETQYF
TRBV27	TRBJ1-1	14	CASSFSSGRTEAFF
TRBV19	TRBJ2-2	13	CASSNTNTGELFF
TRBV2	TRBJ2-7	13	CASSGTGWAEQYF
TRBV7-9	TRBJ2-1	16	CASSLNPRGPDNEQFF
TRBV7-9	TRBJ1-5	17	CASSPTPTEYSNQPQHF